A single sample is the source of the 24 T cell receptor beta chains below, sequenced in a study of blood T cell repertoires in COVID-19. TCRdb keeps only in-frame clones here, not all; method: immunoSEQ multiplex PCR. The sample consists of a few hundred thousand clones, over 75% of them appearing once. The material sequenced was peripheral blood. The source of these receptors is a human donor in a cohort sampled during active COVID-19.

The CDR3 protein is CASSLNEPRDTQYF. The CDR3 bases are TGCGCCAGCAGTCTGAATGAACCGAGGGATACGCAGTATTTT. V usage is TRBV5-1 and J usage is TRBJ2-3; no reliable D call. The CDR3 length is 14 residues. Germline-derived CDR1 and CDR2 are SGHRS and YFSETQ. The V gene lost 5 bases and the J gene lost 6 bases, with 16 bases spanning the gap.

This chain joins TRBV27 and TRBJ1-5, with D uncertain. The CDR3 extends over 14 amino acids. CDR1 and CDR2 from the germline V gene are MNHEY and SMNVEV (reference sequence). V was cut by 5 bases and J by 0 bases, with 8 bases left in between. The CDR3 loop is CASSQAYSNQPQHF. CDR3 DNA: TGTGCCAGCAGTCAGGCTTATAGCAATCAGCCCCAGCATTTT.

The CDR3 here is CASSPNRGKLFF. The CDR3 region has the DNA TGTGCCAGCAGCCCTAACAGGGGAAAACTGTTTTTT. This chain connects TRBV5-8 to TRBJ1-4, with 7 nucleotides matching TRBD1. Unmatched junction bases numbered 4, after V lost 4 bases and J lost 10 bases. This CDR3 spans 12 amino acids. Germline-derived CDR1 and CDR2 are SGHTS and YDEGEE.

This clone was seen more than once but under ten times. The chain recombines TRBV28 with TRBJ2-7; possibly TRBD1 for D (6 bases). Germline V gives CDR1 MDHEN, CDR2 SYDVKM. Trimming stripped 6 bases from V and 9 bases from J, with 18 bases between. This CDR3 region has 13 residues. CDR3 in DNA: TGTGCCAGCAGGGAGTCAGGGGCTCCCGGGCAGTACTTC. This sequence encodes CASRESGAPGQYF.

This clone was detected only a few times. V is TRBV4-3 and J is TRBJ2-3; 7 nucleotides match TRBD2. The CDR3 loop spans 17 amino acids. V lost 0 bases and J lost 4; bases outside the gene matches: 10. Germline V gene data show CDR1 as LGHNA and CDR2 as YSLEER. CDR3 in amino acids: CASSQDLWGGSPDTQYF. As DNA, the CDR3 is TGCGCCAGCAGCCAAGATCTTTGGGGGGGTAGCCCAGATACGCAGTATTTT.

The rearrangement uses TRBV4-3 and TRBJ1-1; perhaps TRBD1 as D (5 bases). The length of the CDR3 is 15 residues. Trimming cost V 1 base and J 1 base, with 10 bases left between them. Per the germline V gene, CDR1 is LGHNA and CDR2 is YSLEER. In nucleotides, the CDR3 is TGCGCCAGCAGCCAAGTAGGGGATTCGAACACTGAAGCTTTCTTT. Translation: CASSQVGDSNTEAFF.

The chain links TRBV29-1 to TRBJ2-1, with 7 bases matching TRBD1. This CDR3 contains 16 residues. V shed 2 bases, J shed 0 bases, and the junction held 7 bases outside the gene matches. From germline, CDR1 is SQVTM and CDR2 ANQGSEA. In DNA form, the CDR3 reads TGCAGCGTTGAATCGGGACAGACGAGCTCCTACAATGAGCAGTTCTTC. It codes for CSVESGQTSSYNEQFF.

V is TRBV15 and J is TRBJ1-1; D call uncertain. From germline, CDR1 is LNHNV and CDR2 YYDKDF (reference sequence). The length of the CDR3 is 13 residues. The germline V and J ends were trimmed by 0 bases and 5 bases, with 7 bases remaining between them. The CDR3 sequence is CATSRDMRTEAFF. CDR3 bases: TGTGCCACCAGCAGAGATATGCGTACTGAAGCTTTCTTT.

This clone was counted only a few times. This sequence joins TRBV4-2 and TRBJ2-3, with 10 bases that match TRBD2. In germline, CDR1 is LGHNA, CDR2 YNFKEQ. The CDR3 consists of 13 residues. Unmatched junction bases numbered 3, after V lost 11 bases and J lost 1 base. CDR3 amino acids: CAGGTSGTDTQYF. In DNA, the CDR3 is TGTGCCGGTGGGACTAGCGGCACAGATACGCAGTATTTT.

This chain uses TRBV5-1 with TRBJ2-5; D remains ambiguous. The CDR3 extends over 14 amino acids. CDR1 SGHRS and CDR2 YFSETQ come from the germline V gene. V was cut by 0 bases and J by 5 bases, with 11 bases left in between. CDR3 DNA: TGCGCCAGCAGCTTGGATCTGGGCAGGGAGACCCAGTACTTC. It translates to CASSLDLGRETQYF.

V gene TRBV18 combines with J gene TRBJ1-1, with D hard to call. Trimming pared 5 bases from V and 6 bases from J, leaving 19 bases between. This CDR3 is 15 amino acids long. Germline V lookup: CDR1 KGHSH, CDR2 LQKENI. CDR3 DNA: TGTGCCAGCTCAACGAACGACAACGTATGGGCTGAAGCTTTCTTT. It codes for CASSTNDNVWAEAFF.

The genes are TRBV28 and TRBJ1-5; D possibly corresponds to TRBD1 (5 bases). Trimming removed 6 bases at V and 1 base at J, with 13 bases between. CDR1 is MDHEN and CDR2 is SYDVKM in the germline V gene. CDR3 length: 15 amino acids. DNA of the CDR3: TGTGCCAGCAGGCAGGGAGGGGAGAGCAATCAGCCCCAGCATTTT. Amino acids: CASRQGGESNQPQHF.

The chain combines TRBV4-1 with TRBJ1-4; 9 nucleotides match TRBD1. The CDR3 is 17 amino acids. Germline V gene sequence: CDR1 MGHRA, CDR2 YSYEKL. The V gene end was trimmed by 0 bases and the J gene end by 4 bases; junction bases not matched to a gene: 6. CDR3: CASSQEGTGTRNEKLFF. The CDR3 DNA reads TGCGCCAGCAGCCAAGAAGGGACAGGGACACGTAATGAAAAACTGTTTTTT.

This CDR3 is CATVQFSGANVLTF. In nucleotides, the CDR3 is TGTGCCACAGTACAGTTCTCTGGGGCCAACGTCCTGACTTTC. The rearrangement uses TRBV6-5 and TRBJ2-6, with D unclear. Trimming left V 10 bases short and J 0 bases short, with 10 bases between. The CDR3 consists of 14 residues. Germline V gives CDR1 MNHEY, CDR2 SVGAGI.

V is TRBV6-5 and J is TRBJ2-5; 7 bases match TRBD1. J lost 4 bases, V lost 2 bases, and 10 bases had no gene match. This CDR3 comprises 16 residues. Germline lookup yields CDR1 MNHEY and CDR2 SVGAGI. The CDR3 is CASSYRGRTSPETQYF. The CDR3 coding sequence is TGTGCCAGCAGTTACAGGGGGCGCACCTCTCCAGAGACCCAGTACTTC.

The chain combines TRBV9 with TRBJ1-3; maybe TRBD1 (6 bases). V was shortened by 3 bases and J by 1 base, with 14 bases between the two germline ends. Germline V gene sequence: CDR1 SGDLS, CDR2 YYNGEE. CDR3 length: 16 residues. The CDR3 sequence is CASSAGVGLSGNTIYF. CDR3 nucleotide sequence: TGTGCCAGCAGCGCAGGGGTTGGTCTTTCTGGAAACACCATATATTTT.

This chain links TRBV18 with TRBJ2-6; D is undetermined. The V gene lost 3 bases and the J gene lost 4 bases, with 7 bases spanning the gap. CDR1 KGHSH and CDR2 LQKENI come from the germline V gene. The CDR3 loop spans 14 amino acids. CDR3 residues: CASSPEAGANVLTF. DNA of the CDR3: TGTGCCAGCTCACCCGAGGCCGGGGCCAACGTCCTGACTTTC.

The chain carries TRBV19 and TRBJ1-2; tentative D call: TRBD1 (5 bases). V was trimmed by 3 bases and J by 3 bases, leaving 14 bases between them. Germline CDR1 is LNHDA and CDR2 is SQIVND (reference sequence). The CDR3 runs 15 residues. The DNA of the CDR3 is TGTGCCAGTAGTATTGGGAGGGGAGTGGACTATGGCTACACCTTC. This gives the protein CASSIGRGVDYGYTF.

The chain has TRBV28 and TRBJ1-4, with D unresolved. The CDR3 is 15 residues long. Germline V gene sequence: CDR1 MDHEN, CDR2 SYDVKM. V gave up 4 bases and J gave up 5 bases, with 14 bases separating them. The CDR3 DNA is TGTGCCAGCAGTTGGGTGGGCAGAGCCAATGAAAAACTGTTTTTT. Protein: CASSWVGRANEKLFF.

The chain's CDR3 is CASSPQGQGVGETQYF. CDR3 nucleotide sequence: TGCGCCAGCAGCCCCCAGGGGCAGGGGGTTGGAGAGACCCAGTACTTC. The rearrangement uses TRBV5-1 and TRBJ2-5; TRBD1 agrees at 7 bases. Germline CDR1 and CDR2: SGHRS and YFSETQ. V shed 4 bases, J shed 4 bases, and the junction held 13 bases outside the gene matches. This CDR3 contains 16 residues.

The V call is TRBV7-2, the J call TRBJ1-2, with 10 bases fitting TRBD1. Germline CDR1 is SGHTA and CDR2 is FQGNSA. V shed 1 base, J shed 6 bases, and the junction held 5 bases outside the gene matches. The CDR3 contains 15 residues. CDR3 sequence (DNA): TGTGCCAGCAGCTTAGGGGGAGGACAGGGGGATGGCTACACCTTC. Its translation: CASSLGGGQGDGYTF.

The rearrangement joins TRBV11-1 to TRBJ2-5, with D possibly being TRBD2 (5 bases). The CDR3 consists of 13 residues. Germline lookup yields CDR1 SGHAT and CDR2 FQDESV (reference sequence). Trimming pared 6 bases from V and 4 bases from J, leaving 12 bases between. The CDR3 nucleotides read TGTGCCAGCAGTGCCGGGGTTGGAGAGACCCAGTACTTC. It is translated as CASSAGVGETQYF.

The chain is built from TRBV6-4 and TRBJ2-7; no definite D call. This CDR3 has 13 residues. CDR1 is MRHNA and CDR2 is SNTAGT in the germline V gene. Trimming pared 2 bases from V and 7 bases from J, leaving 12 bases between. The CDR3 nucleotides read TGTGCCAGCAGTGACAATAGCTGTGGGGAGCAGTACTTC. Protein: CASSDNSCGEQYF.

CDR3 amino acids: CASSLEQPGAEAFF. For the CDR3, the DNA is TGTGCCAGCAGCTTAGAACAGCCCGGCGCTGAAGCTTTCTTT. The V gene is TRBV7-9, the J gene TRBJ1-1, with unresolved D. The CDR3 loop spans 14 amino acids. Trimming left V 1 base short and J 6 bases short, with 12 bases between. Looked up from germline, CDR1 is SEHNR and CDR2 is FQNEAQ (reference sequence).